These 23 T cell receptor beta chains were sequenced from one sample in a study of cytomegalovirus exposure and HLA in healthy donors. Primers for the PCR totalled 60 Vbeta and 13 Jbeta. The protocol was immunoSEQ multiplex PCR, while the TCRdb copy is restricted to in-frame clones and leaves out a portion. Of 250,000 to 350,000 clones listed, more than 55% are singletons. What was sequenced was PBMCs. The receptors here all came from a female donor in good health and CMV-seronegative.

The J gene is TRBJ2-1, the V gene TRBV7-3; 9 bases are shared with TRBD2. The junction had 4 bases not matched to a gene; V was cut back by 3 bases and J by 4 bases. Germline loops: CDR1 SGHTA, CDR2 FQGTGA. The CDR3 contains 15 residues. CDR3 nucleotide sequence: TGTGCCAGCAGCTTGGGACTAGCCACTTACAATGAGCAGTTCTTC. Its translation: CASSLGLATYNEQFF.

In regard to this clone: The junction does not match germline at one end; this may be a read error. The chain combines TRBV7-7 with TRBJ2-5; D is possibly TRBD1 (6 bases). Germline V gene sequence: CDR1 SSHAT, CDR2 FNYEAQ (reference sequence). This CDR3 is built from 15 residues. CDR3 protein: CASSPDGQNQETQYF. CDR3 DNA: TGTGCTAGCAGCCCCGACGGACAGAATCAAGAGACCCAGTACTTC.

This clone was picked up one time. This chain uses TRBV7-3 with TRBJ1-3; possibly TRBD1 for D (6 bases). Germline V gene lookup returns CDR1 SGHTA and CDR2 FQGTGA. The CDR3 runs to 16 residues. V gave up 2 bases and J gave up 0 bases, with 11 bases separating them. The CDR3 here is CASSLGPQGSGNTIYF. CDR3 nucleotides: TGTGCCAGCAGCTTAGGACCACAGGGCTCTGGAAACACCATATATTTT.

CDR3: CASSPGTGGYNEQFF. CDR3 coding DNA: TGCGCCAGCAGCCCCGGGACGGGAGGCTACAATGAGCAGTTCTTC. The V gene is TRBV5-1, the J gene TRBJ2-1; TRBD2 matches at 7 bases. Per germline, CDR1 SGHRS and CDR2 YFSETQ. The CDR3 contains 15 residues. Trimming removed 4 bases from V and 3 bases from J; junction bases left unmatched: 7.

The rearrangement links TRBV15 to TRBJ2-7; 7 bases agree with TRBD1. CDR1 LNHNV and CDR2 YYDKDF come from the germline V gene (reference sequence). After removal of 0 bases from V and 2 bases from J, the junction contained 4 bases not matched to a gene. This CDR3 has 15 amino acids. The CDR3 loop reads CATSRDRGLTYEQYF. The CDR3 DNA follows: TGTGCCACCAGCAGAGATAGGGGGCTGACCTACGAGCAGTACTTC.

The chain carries TRBV7-2 and TRBJ2-3; TRBD2 agrees at 12 bases. CDR1 and CDR2 from the germline V gene are SGHTA and FQGNSA. V lost 5 bases to trimming and J lost 3 bases; unmatched junction nucleotides: 6. The CDR3 length is 16 residues. The CDR3 protein is CASSRPTSGRTDTQYF. The CDR3 coding sequence is TGTGCCAGCAGCCGACCGACTAGCGGGAGAACAGATACGCAGTATTTT.

The CDR3 spells CASSLGQGTNTIYF. The CDR3 DNA reads TGTGCCAGCAGCTTAGGACAGGGGACAAACACCATATATTTT. V gene TRBV11-2 combines with J gene TRBJ1-3; 8 positions agree with TRBD1. V lost 1 base, J lost 6 bases, and 2 bases stayed unmatched. Germline assignment: CDR1 SGHAT and CDR2 FQNNGV. The CDR3 runs 14 residues.

The genes are TRBV6-5 and TRBJ1-1; 10 bases line up with TRBD1. The germline CDR1 and CDR2 sequences are MNHEY and SVGAGI. The length of the CDR3 is 13 residues. After removal of 9 bases from V and 2 bases from J, the junction contained 3 bases not matched to a gene. As DNA, the CDR3 is TGTGCCAGTCGGGACAGGGGAAACACTGAAGCTTTCTTT. Protein sequence: CASRDRGNTEAFF.

This chain joins TRBV18 and TRBJ2-2; 8 positions agree with TRBD2. CDR1 is KGHSH, CDR2 LQKENI, per germline. CDR3 length equals 16 residues. Germline trimming cut 0 bases from V and 1 base from J; bases unmatched to any gene: 1. In DNA, the CDR3 is TGTGCCAGCTCACCACCTCTAGCGGGGAACACCGGGGAGCTGTTTTTT. Residues: CASSPPLAGNTGELFF.

This rearrangement joins TRBV6-1 to TRBJ1-1; D is ambiguous. CDR3 length: 14 residues. Trimming shortened V by 2 bases and J by 4 bases, and 11 bases separated the two germline ends. Germline V gives CDR1 MNHNS, CDR2 SASEGT. The CDR3 DNA reads as TGTGCCAGCAGTGAACCGTCGTACGGCACTGAAGCTTTCTTT. Residues: CASSEPSYGTEAFF.

Of note for this clone: This sample includes further DNA sequences coding for the same CDR3. The chain is built from TRBV18 and TRBJ1-4, with 8 positions matching TRBD1. Per germline, CDR1 KGHSH and CDR2 LQKENI. J lost 7 bases, V lost 3 bases, and 4 bases had no gene match. The CDR3 sequence is 14 residues long. The CDR3 coding sequence is TGTGCCAGCTCACCCGGACAGGGCGGTGAAAAACTGTTTTTT. Amino acid sequence: CASSPGQGGEKLFF.

J is TRBJ2-1 and V is TRBV7-9; 7 nucleotides match TRBD2. In germline, CDR1 is SEHNR, CDR2 FQNEAQ (reference sequence). Trimming cost V 8 bases and J 2 bases; bases outside gene matches: 6. The CDR3 is made up of 14 amino acids. CDR3 sequence (DNA): TGTGCCAGCTTTAGACTAGCAACCTACAATGAGCAGTTCTTC. Protein: CASFRLATYNEQFF.

The CDR3 reads CASRATSGRDTQYF. The CDR3 region has the DNA TGTGCCAGCAGGGCGACTAGCGGGAGGGATACGCAGTATTTT. The gene calls are TRBV2 and TRBJ2-3, with TRBD2 matching 13 bases. Germline V gene sequence: CDR1 SNHLY, CDR2 FYNNEI. This CDR3 contains 14 residues. The V gene end was trimmed by 6 bases and the J gene end by 6 bases; junction bases not matched to a gene: 3.

The genes are TRBV10-2 and TRBJ2-7; 10 nucleotides agree with TRBD2. The CDR3 consists of 15 residues. Germline V gene sequence: CDR1 WSHSY, CDR2 SAAADI. V trimming: 2 bases; J trimming: 7 bases; junction bases outside the gene matches: 8. The CDR3 spells CASSEVLAGVEEQYF. The CDR3 DNA reads as TGCGCCAGCAGTGAGGTTCTAGCGGGAGTCGAGGAGCAGTACTTC.

This chain joins TRBV5-1 and TRBJ1-4, with D uncertain. In germline, CDR1 is SGHRS, CDR2 YFSETQ. Trimming pared 4 bases from V and 6 bases from J, leaving 10 bases between. The CDR3 has 13 residues. The DNA for the CDR3 is TGCGCCAGCAGCCCAGTCCCCGATGAAAAACTGTTTTTT. Protein product: CASSPVPDEKLFF.

DNA of the CDR3: TGTGCCAGCAGTCCACAACAGGGACCCTACGAGCAGTACTTC. Translating it yields CASSPQQGPYEQYF. The chain couples TRBV6-1 to TRBJ2-7, with D perhaps matching TRBD1 (6 bases). V gave up 5 bases and J gave up 2 bases, with 13 bases separating them. This CDR3 is 14 amino acids long. Germline CDR1 reads MNHNS; CDR2 reads SASEGT.

For the CDR3, the DNA is TGTGCCAGCAGTTTTCGTAACACCGGGGAGCTGTTTTTT. Protein: CASSFRNTGELFF. J is TRBJ2-2 and V is TRBV28; D uncertain. The CDR3 is 13 amino acids. V was trimmed by 3 bases and J by 2 bases, leaving 4 bases between them. Germline loops: CDR1 MDHEN, CDR2 SYDVKM.

The rearrangement links TRBV18 to TRBJ1-1, with D unclear. V lost 6 bases and J 5 bases, leaving 25 bases between the germline ends. CDR3 length: 17 amino acids. Germline values: CDR1 KGHSH, CDR2 LQKENI. The CDR3 is CASSPTATAFVGTEAFF. Written as DNA, the CDR3 is TGTGCCAGCTCGCCCACCGCCACCGCGTTCGTCGGGACTGAAGCTTTCTTT.

This clone has just a few counts. This sequence joins TRBV7-9 and TRBJ2-7; 7 bases fit TRBD2. Germline values: CDR1 SEHNR, CDR2 FQNEAQ (reference sequence). The CDR3 totals 16 residues. After removal of 5 bases from V and 1 base from J, the junction contained 11 bases not matched to a gene. CDR3 nucleotides: TGTGCCAGCAGCCAAACGTCTAGCGGATCTTCCTACGAGCAGTACTTC. Translation: CASSQTSSGSSYEQYF.

Here the CDR3 DNA reads TGTGCCAGCAGCAAAGTTGGACAATCGAACACTGAAGCTTTCTTT. Protein: CASSKVGQSNTEAFF. The chain employs TRBV21-1 and TRBJ1-1; no DNA check was done on the table's D call, TRBD1. TRBV21-1 is given as a pseudogene. This CDR3 region has 15 residues.

The genes are TRBV5-1 and TRBJ1-2; 7 nucleotides agree with TRBD1. The CDR3 is 15 residues long. The trim removed 2 bases at V and 5 bases at J, leaving 9 bases unmatched. Germline loops: CDR1 SGHRS, CDR2 YFSETQ. CDR3 sequence: CASSLRGQAGYGYTF. The CDR3 DNA is TGCGCCAGCAGCTTACGTGGACAGGCCGGATATGGCTACACCTTC.

The chain uses TRBV5-4 and TRBJ2-3; D is unclear. Trimming took off 5 bases at V and 0 bases at J, with 7 bases between the two ends. Per the germline V gene, CDR1 is SGHNT and CDR2 is YYREEE (reference sequence). The CDR3 sequence is 13 residues long. CDR3 amino acids: CASSGPSTDTQYF. The CDR3 DNA sequence: TGTGCCAGCAGTGGGCCTAGCACAGATACGCAGTATTTT.

V usage is TRBV28 and J usage is TRBJ2-5; no clear D gene. The end of the DNA aligns better with TRBJ2-7, so the J call may be wrong. Germline CDR1 reads MDHEN; CDR2 reads SYDVKM. CDR3 length equals 12 residues. The CDR3 coding sequence is TGTGCCAGCAGGTCCGGAGCCTACGAGCAGTACTTC. This translates into CASRSGAYEQYF.